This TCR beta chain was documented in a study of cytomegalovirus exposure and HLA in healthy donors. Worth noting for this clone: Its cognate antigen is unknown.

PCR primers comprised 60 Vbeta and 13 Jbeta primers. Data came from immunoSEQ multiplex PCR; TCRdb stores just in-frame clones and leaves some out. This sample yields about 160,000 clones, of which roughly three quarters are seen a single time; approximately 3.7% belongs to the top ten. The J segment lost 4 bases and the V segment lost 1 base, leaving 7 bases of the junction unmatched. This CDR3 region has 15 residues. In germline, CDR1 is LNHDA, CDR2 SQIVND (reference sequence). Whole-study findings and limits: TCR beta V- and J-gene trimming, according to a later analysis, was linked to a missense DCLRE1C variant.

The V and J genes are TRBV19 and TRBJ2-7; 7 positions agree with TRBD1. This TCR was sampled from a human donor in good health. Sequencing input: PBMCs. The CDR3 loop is CASSIALGQTYEQYF. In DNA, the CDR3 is TGTGCCAGTAGTATAGCTCTGGGACAGACATACGAGCAGTACTTC.